Below, 31 T cell receptor beta chains from the same sample are listed, as sequenced in a study of cytomegalovirus exposure and HLA in healthy donors. PCR was performed using 60 Vbeta and 13 Jbeta primers. Sequencing was performed with immunoSEQ multiplex PCR; in TCRdb, only in-frame clones are kept and a portion is missing. Of under 200,000 clones in the sample, over 75% are singletons; the top ten hold more than 1.5%. The specimen sequenced was PBMCs. The receptors were sampled from a human donor in good health.

The rearrangement links TRBV7-2 to TRBJ2-7, with 9 bases lining up with TRBD1. The CDR3 is 13 amino acids. J was trimmed by 5 bases and V by 5 bases; bases with no gene match: 4. Germline V gives CDR1 SGHTA, CDR2 FQGNSA. As DNA, the CDR3 is TGTGCCAGCAGCAGCAGGACAGGGGACGAGCAGTACTTC. Translated, it gives CASSSRTGDEQYF.

The gene calls are TRBV10-3 and TRBJ2-2, with 9 positions matching TRBD1. Germline V lookup: CDR1 ENHRY, CDR2 SYGVKD. Unmatched junction bases numbered 9, after V lost 10 bases and J lost 3 bases. CDR3 length: 15 amino acids. The CDR3 spells CATKPGTGHTGELFF. The CDR3 DNA follows: TGTGCCACCAAACCCGGGACAGGGCACACCGGGGAGCTGTTTTTT.

V gene TRBV7-9 combines with J gene TRBJ2-5, with 15 nucleotides matching TRBD2. Trimming cost V 3 bases and J 4 bases; bases outside gene matches: 3. Germline loops: CDR1 SEHNR, CDR2 FQNEAQ (reference sequence). The CDR3 has 16 residues. CDR3: CASSFLGLAGGETQYF. CDR3 nucleotide sequence: TGTGCCAGCAGCTTTTTGGGACTAGCGGGGGGAGAGACCCAGTACTTC.

The CDR3 loop reads CASSKAQKNQPQHF. CDR3 in DNA: TGTGCCAGCAGCAAAGCGCAGAAAAATCAGCCCCAGCATTTT. This chain joins TRBV21-1 and TRBJ1-5; the listed D gene, TRBD1, was not tested against the DNA. TRBV21-1 is a recognized pseudogene. This CDR3 comprises 14 residues.

This clone was observed once. The genes are TRBV29-1 and TRBJ1-1, with 7 bases that match TRBD1. Germline V CDR1 and CDR2: SQVTM, ANQGSEA. Trimming cost V 7 bases and J 8 bases; bases outside gene matches: 10. CDR3 length equals 12 residues. The CDR3 sequence is CSGDRAPGEAFF. CDR3 nucleotide sequence: TGCAGCGGCGACAGGGCTCCAGGGGAAGCTTTCTTT.

The rearrangement uses TRBV7-9 and TRBJ1-2; D perhaps matches TRBD1 (6 bases). The V end lost 5 bases, the J end lost 6 bases, and 19 bases lay between the germline ends. In germline, CDR1 is SEHNR, CDR2 FQNEAQ (reference sequence). This CDR3 has 15 residues. CDR3 DNA sequence: TGTGCCAGCAGCCGTGCCCAAGAATACAGGGATGGCTACACCTTC. Protein: CASSRAQEYRDGYTF.

The gene calls are TRBV4-2 and TRBJ2-7, with 7 bases identical to TRBD1. Unmatched junction bases numbered 9, after V lost 5 bases and J lost 5 bases. Germline V lookup: CDR1 LGHNA, CDR2 YNFKEQ. CDR3 size: 14 residues. This CDR3 is CASSSSTGANEQYF. The DNA of the CDR3 is TGTGCCAGCAGCTCATCAACAGGGGCGAACGAGCAGTACTTC.

This rearrangement joins TRBV11-3 to TRBJ1-1, with 9 bases lining up with TRBD1. The CDR3 sequence is 17 residues long. V gave up 5 bases and J gave up 0 bases; unmatched junction bases: 10. The V gene's germline CDR1 is SGHNT and CDR2 YENEEA. This CDR3 reads CASSLGTGLSLNTEAFF. CDR3 nucleotide sequence: TGTGCCAGCAGCCTAGGGACAGGGCTGAGTTTGAACACTGAAGCTTTCTTT.

The rearrangement uses TRBV6-5 and TRBJ2-1; no definite D call. Germline V lookup: CDR1 MNHEY, CDR2 SVGAGI. Deletions cut 1 base from V and 8 bases from J, with 9 bases between. The CDR3 loop spans 13 amino acids. In nucleotides, the CDR3 is TGTGCCAGCAGTTACTTCGCAGGCGATGAGCAGTTCTTC. Translation: CASSYFAGDEQFF.

V and J are TRBV13 and TRBJ1-2; TRBD1 might be the D (5 bases). The CDR3 has 18 residues. The V end was cut by 5 bases, the J end by 4 bases, with 26 bases between. Looked up from germline, CDR1 is PRHDT and CDR2 is FYEKMQ (reference sequence). For the CDR3, the DNA is TGTGCCAGCAGCATCATGAAGTGGGGGGGACGACCTACCTATGGCTACACCTTC. Translating gives CASSIMKWGGRPTYGYTF.

The chain is built from TRBV15 and TRBJ1-1; D uncertain. The CDR3 covers 14 residues. The ends were cut back, 0 bases at V and 5 bases at J, with 10 bases in the middle. The germline V gene has CDR1 LNHNV and CDR2 YYDKDF (reference sequence). The DNA of the CDR3 is TGTGCCACCAGCAGAGATCGGGGTAGGACTGAAGCTTTCTTT. It specifies CATSRDRGRTEAFF.

The chain links TRBV5-6 to TRBJ2-2; the D gene is possibly TRBD1 (5 bases). CDR1 is SGHDT and CDR2 is YYEEEE in the germline V gene. The V end lost 4 bases, the J end lost 4 bases, and 17 bases lay between the germline ends. CDR3 length equals 16 residues. The CDR3 reads CASSRNGRVVTGELFF. The CDR3 DNA reads TGTGCCAGCAGCCGAAATGGCAGGGTCGTCACCGGGGAGCTGTTTTTT.

This chain links TRBV27 with TRBJ1-2; 8 nucleotides agree with TRBD1. Losses at the gene ends were 6 bases for V and 6 bases for J; bases not matched to a gene: 6. This CDR3 is 13 amino acids long. Germline V gives CDR1 MNHEY, CDR2 SMNVEV (reference sequence). The CDR3 DNA sequence: TGTGCCAGCAGGCGCGGGACAGGTGATGGCTACACCTTC. Translated: CASRRGTGDGYTF.

V gene TRBV27 combines with J gene TRBJ2-1, with a possible D match to TRBD2 (5 bases). Germline values: CDR1 MNHEY, CDR2 SMNVEV (reference sequence). V dropped 4 bases and J dropped 5 bases, with 18 bases sitting between them. The CDR3 has 16 residues. The CDR3 protein is CASSWSFAGGNNEQFF. The DNA for the CDR3 is TGTGCCAGCAGTTGGAGCTTCGCGGGCGGAAACAATGAGCAGTTCTTC.

This clone appeared a single time. This chain links TRBV7-9 with TRBJ2-2; no firm D call. Trimming shortened V by 0 bases and J by 1 base, and 12 bases separated the two germline ends. CDR3 size: 17 residues. CDR1 and CDR2 (germline): SEHNR, FQNEAQ (reference sequence). CDR3 residues: CASSLALSSQNTGELFF. For the CDR3, the DNA is TGTGCCAGCAGCTTAGCGCTTAGTAGCCAGAACACCGGGGAGCTGTTTTTT.

This sequence joins TRBV5-6 and TRBJ2-1; D may be TRBD1 (6 bases). The germline CDR1 and CDR2 sequences are SGHDT and YYEEEE. The CDR3 consists of 16 residues. Trimming cost V 4 bases and J 3 bases, with 17 bases left between them. This CDR3 is CASSVIGTKLYNEQFF. The CDR3 region has the DNA TGTGCCAGCAGCGTGATAGGGACAAAACTCTACAATGAGCAGTTCTTC.

The rearrangement uses TRBV9 and TRBJ1-2, with 7 bases identical to TRBD1. The CDR3 has 16 amino acids. V lost 4 bases to trimming and J lost 0 bases; unmatched junction nucleotides: 9. The germline V gene has CDR1 SGDLS and CDR2 YYNGEE. CDR3 nucleotide sequence: TGTGCCAGCAGCCCGCGGACAGGCCTAGCTAACTATGGCTACACCTTC. It yields the protein CASSPRTGLANYGYTF.

V and J are TRBV7-9 and TRBJ2-3; 9 bases map to TRBD2. V was clipped by 6 bases and J by 2 bases; unmatched bases: 12. Germline-derived CDR1 and CDR2 are SEHNR and FQNEAQ (reference sequence). The CDR3 is 17 amino acids. The CDR3 nucleotides are TGTGCCAGCAGACCCCGAGGGCGGGGGGGCCCCACAGATACGCAGTATTTT. As protein: CASRPRGRGGPTDTQYF.

The chain carries TRBV19 and TRBJ2-6; the D gene is possibly TRBD1 (6 bases). V was trimmed by 10 bases and J by 0 bases, leaving 13 bases between them. The germline CDR1 and CDR2 sequences are LNHDA and SQIVND (reference sequence). This CDR3 comprises 15 residues. The CDR3 bases are TGTGCCACCCGGACAGATCCCTCTGGGGCCAACGTCCTGACTTTC. This gives the protein CATRTDPSGANVLTF.

V is TRBV7-8 and J is TRBJ2-5; unclear D gene. The ends were cut back, 0 bases at V and 0 bases at J, with 5 bases in the middle. The CDR3 has 14 amino acids. CDR1 and CDR2 from the germline V gene are SGHVS and FQNEAQ. The CDR3 protein is CASSLASYQETQYF. Written as DNA, the CDR3 is TGTGCCAGCAGCTTAGCGTCGTACCAAGAGACCCAGTACTTC.

The rearrangement links TRBV2 to TRBJ1-1, with 8 nucleotides matching TRBD1. The CDR3 covers 12 residues. Germline CDR1 SNHLY, CDR2 FYNNEI. J lost 5 bases, V lost 7 bases, and 3 bases had no gene match. The CDR3 loop is CASTDRATEAFF. The DNA for the CDR3 is TGTGCCAGCACGGACAGGGCGACTGAAGCTTTCTTT.

V gene TRBV29-1 combines with J gene TRBJ2-7, with D perhaps matching TRBD1 (6 bases). From germline, CDR1 is SQVTM and CDR2 ANQGSEA. The CDR3 is 12 residues long. Trimming removed 8 bases at V and 7 bases at J, with 18 bases between. The CDR3 DNA reads TGCAGCATGTGGACAGACCAGGGGGAGCAGTACTTC. It yields the protein CSMWTDQGEQYF.

This clone showed up just a few times. The rearrangement uses TRBV10-3 and TRBJ2-7; D ambiguous. Germline CDR1 ENHRY, CDR2 SYGVKD. CDR3 length equals 11 residues. V gave up 7 bases and J gave up 5 bases, with 9 bases separating them. The CDR3: CAIKNRNEQYF. DNA for the CDR3: TGTGCCATCAAGAACAGAAACGAGCAGTACTTC.

The sample holds one count of this clone. The chain links TRBV10-3 to TRBJ2-7; 7 bases agree with TRBD1. Trimming removed 6 bases from V and 7 bases from J; junction bases left unmatched: 9. Germline CDR1 is ENHRY and CDR2 is SYGVKD. The CDR3 runs 13 residues. The CDR3 DNA reads as TGTGCCATCAGCCGGGACAGAGACACTGAGCAGTACTTC. Its translation: CAISRDRDTEQYF.

The rearrangement joins TRBV5-1 to TRBJ2-1; TRBD2 agrees at 8 bases. CDR1 is SGHRS, CDR2 YFSETQ, per germline. This CDR3 has 16 amino acids. J gave up 4 bases and V 0 bases, and 6 bases lay outside the gene matches. As DNA, the CDR3 is TGCGCCAGCAGCTTGGACACGGGGGGGCGATACAATGAGCAGTTCTTC. The encoded protein is CASSLDTGGRYNEQFF.

This chain uses TRBV5-1 with TRBJ2-5; possibly TRBD2 for D (5 bases). Germline lookup yields CDR1 SGHRS and CDR2 YFSETQ. Trimming took off 2 bases at V and 2 bases at J, with 10 bases between the two ends. This CDR3 has 14 amino acids. The CDR3 reads CASSFRRAQETQYF. The CDR3 region has the DNA TGCGCCAGCAGCTTCCGGCGGGCGCAAGAGACCCAGTACTTC.

The V and J genes are TRBV11-3 and TRBJ2-6; TRBD1 might be the D (6 bases). V was shortened by 5 bases and J by 0 bases, with 11 bases between the two germline ends. CDR3 length: 16 residues. The germline V gene has CDR1 SGHNT and CDR2 YENEEA. The DNA for the CDR3 is TGTGCCAGCAGCCACACAGGGCGCTCTGGGGCCAACGTCCTGACTTTC. It codes for CASSHTGRSGANVLTF. Complete variable domain (other parts from reference TRBV11-3 and TRBJ2-6): EAGVVQSPRYKIIEKKQPVAFWCNPISGHNTLYWYLQNLGQGPELLIRYENEEAVDDSQLPKDRFSAERLKGVDSTLKIQPAELGDSAVYLCASSHTGRSGANVLTFGAGSRLTVL.

The V gene is TRBV9, the J gene TRBJ1-1; D is perhaps TRBD1 (6 bases). Germline CDR1 is SGDLS and CDR2 is YYNGEE. The germline V and J ends were trimmed by 0 bases and 5 bases, with 14 bases remaining between them. The length of the CDR3 is 15 residues. The CDR3 is CASSVGEGEGTEAFF. In DNA, the CDR3 is TGTGCCAGCAGCGTAGGTGAGGGGGAGGGGACTGAAGCTTTCTTT.

J is TRBJ2-4 and V is TRBV6-6, with 8 bases lining up with TRBD2. The CDR3 contains 14 residues. Germline trimming cut 6 bases from V and 9 bases from J; bases unmatched to any gene: 10. Germline values: CDR1 MNHNY, CDR2 SVGAGI (reference sequence). The CDR3 DNA is TGTGCCAGCAGCGACCGGGGGGGCCCTCTCATTCAGTACTTC. It translates to CASSDRGGPLIQYF.

The CDR3 is CASRWTYSPLHF. As DNA, the CDR3 is TGTGCCAGCCGTTGGACATATTCACCCCTCCACTTT. The chain joins TRBV6-1 to TRBJ1-6, with D possibly TRBD1 on 5 matching bases. This CDR3 comprises 12 residues. Germline CDR1 is MNHNS and CDR2 is SASEGT. The V end was cut by 8 bases, the J end by 8 bases, with 10 bases between.

This chain connects TRBV19 to TRBJ1-1; tentatively, D is TRBD1 (6 bases). Between the trimmed V and J ends, which lost 5 bases and 2 bases, there was a span of 18 bases. There are 16 residues in the CDR3. Looked up from germline, CDR1 is LNHDA and CDR2 is SQIVND (reference sequence). The chain's CDR3 is CASSSIGGQQNTEAFF. The CDR3 DNA is TGTGCCAGTAGTTCGATAGGAGGACAGCAAAACACTGAAGCTTTCTTT.